These 24 T cell receptor beta chains share one sample of origin, sequenced in a study of regulatory T cells in long-lasting Graves disease. Time point here: newly diagnosed GD, antithyroid drugs for less than 3 months. There was RNA extracted from PBMCs, and the TCR library was made from it. Libraries of TCR beta came from iRepertoire HTBI primers plus Arm-PCR of CDR3 regions. TCRdb re-called the multiplex PCR reads with MiXCR, one entry per CDR3 protein. Of about 420,000 distinct CDR3 sequences in the sample, less than 20% were seen once. These sequences were also reported in another study, on T cells in Graves' hyperthyroidism and ophthalmopathy.

Sequenced material: peripheral blood mononuclear cells (PBMCs), taken at new diagnosis, from a patient treated with antithyroid drugs. These receptor sequences come from a woman between 18 and 29 years old with Graves disease.

This clonotype was counted a few times. In nucleotides, the CDR3 is TGCGCCAGCAGCCAAGGTCGGACAGGGATGAACACTGAAGCTTTCTTT. Protein: CASSQGRTGMNTEAFF. The chain uses TRBV4-3 and TRBJ1-1; 8 bases agree with TRBD1. CDR1 LGHNA and CDR2 YSLEER come from the germline V gene. This CDR3 contains 16 residues. Trimming removed 1 base from V and 0 bases from J; junction bases left unmatched: 4.

About this clonotype itself: Mismatch with germline at one junction end may stem from a read error. This chain joins TRBV11-3 and TRBJ1-6; D remains unclear. Germline V lookup: CDR1 SGHNT, CDR2 YENEEA. The CDR3 extends over 15 amino acids. The CDR3 nucleotides are TGTGCCGGCAGCTGGGAGAATTCTTATAATTCACCCCTCCACTTT. Protein: CAGSWENSYNSPLHF.

The chain couples TRBV29-1 to TRBJ2-2, with D tentatively TRBD2 (5 bases). The CDR3 covers 15 residues. Germline values: CDR1 SQVTM, CDR2 ANQGSEA. Trimming shortened V by 7 bases and J by 3 bases, and 18 bases separated the two germline ends. The DNA of the CDR3 is TGCAGCGCGATAACGGCCCTCGGGGACACCGGGGAGCTGTTTTTT. Its translation: CSAITALGDTGELFF.

The chain carries TRBV6-2 or TRBV6-3 and TRBJ2-2; D may be TRBD1 or TRBD2 (5 bases each). Trimming stripped 0 bases from V and 5 bases from J, with 16 bases between. This CDR3 is built from 17 residues. Germline lookup yields CDR1 MNHEY and CDR2 SVGEGT. The CDR3 protein is CASSYSLWDPRTGELFF. The CDR3 DNA reads as TGTGCCAGCAGTTACTCGCTCTGGGACCCGAGGACCGGGGAGCTGTTTTTT.

This clonotype was detected ten times or more. The chain carries TRBV12-3 or TRBV12-4 and TRBJ1-4, with a tentative D call TRBD1 (6 bases). CDR3 size: 15 residues. Trimming shortened V by 0 bases and J by 8 bases, and 13 bases separated the two germline ends. This chain's CDR3 is CASSLAREGGEKLFF. The CDR3 coding sequence is TGTGCCAGCAGTTTAGCGAGGGAGGGGGGCGAAAAACTGTTTTTT.

In its sample, this clonotype was seen a few times. A much larger clone is a single base away; this may be a read error. In DNA, the CDR3 is TGTGCCAGCTCACCGTCGGAGACAGGCCAAGAGGCCCAGTACTTC. Protein: CASSPSETGQEAQYF. V and J are TRBV18 and TRBJ2-5, with D tentatively TRBD1 (6 bases). The germline V gene encodes CDR1 KGHSH and CDR2 LQKENI. The CDR3 contains 15 residues. Full variable domain (outside the CDR3, taken from reference TRBV18 and TRBJ2-5): NAGVMQNPRHLVRRRGQEARLRCSPMKGHSHVYWYRQLPEEGLKFMVYLQKENIIDESGMPKERFSAEFPKEGPSILRIQQVVRGDSAAYFCASSPSETGQEAQYFGPGTRLLVL.

This chain connects TRBV6-2 or TRBV6-3 to TRBJ2-1; 9 bases are shared with TRBD2. The V gene end was trimmed by 5 bases and the J gene end by 0 bases; junction bases not matched to a gene: 8. CDR3 length equals 17 residues. Germline V gives CDR1 MNHEY, CDR2 SVGEGT. The CDR3 coding sequence is TGTGCCAGCAGTGAAAGCGGGAGGCAAAGCTCCTACAATGAGCAGTTCTTC. It is translated as CASSESGRQSSYNEQFF.

This clonotype was seen many times. The chain combines TRBV27 with TRBJ2-3; 7 bases line up with TRBD2. Germline CDR1 is MNHEY and CDR2 is SMNVEV (reference sequence). Trimming removed 4 bases from V and 0 bases from J; junction bases left unmatched: 4. The CDR3 covers 15 residues. Here the CDR3 reads CASSSRRESTDTQYF. The CDR3 DNA is TGTGCCAGCAGTTCCCGGCGGGAGAGCACAGATACGCAGTATTTT.

This clonotype was recorded many times. The CDR3 DNA reads TGTGCCAGCAGTGTTCGCGGGAGCTCAGCATACAATGAGCAGTTCTTC. This encodes CASSVRGSSAYNEQFF. V gene TRBV2 combines with J gene TRBJ2-1; TRBD2 agrees at 7 bases. The CDR3 has 16 amino acids. Germline CDR1 SNHLY, CDR2 FYNNEI. V lost 4 bases to trimming and J lost 4 bases; unmatched junction nucleotides: 10.

J is TRBJ2-1 and V is TRBV14; 10 nucleotides align to TRBD2. Germline loops: CDR1 SGHDN, CDR2 FVKESK. V lost 5 bases and J lost 4; bases outside the gene matches: 5. CDR3 length equals 15 residues. CDR3 bases: TGTGCCAGCAGCGCGCCGGGACTAGCGTACAATGAGCAGTTCTTC. As protein: CASSAPGLAYNEQFF. Based on the CDR3 plus reference TRBV14 and TRBJ2-1, the full variable domain is EAGVTQFPSHSVIEKGQTVTLRCDPISGHDNLYWYRRVMGKEIKFLLHFVKESKQDESGMPNNRFLAERTGGTYSTLKVQPAELEDSGVYFCASSAPGLAYNEQFFGPGTRLTVL.

This clonotype has a handful of counts. This chain uses TRBV6-9 with TRBJ2-7; D is unresolved. This CDR3 is built from 14 residues. The germline V gene encodes CDR1 MNHGY and CDR2 SVAAGI. The ends were cut back, 3 bases at V and 2 bases at J, with 11 bases in the middle. The CDR3 is CASSYIDSTYEQYF. The CDR3 DNA is TGTGCCAGCAGTTACATAGACTCCACCTACGAGCAGTACTTC.

Ten or more counts support this clonotype. CDR3 coding DNA: TGTGCCAGCAGTGAAGCTGTAAGGGGCGGGAGTTGGAATGAGCAGTTCTTC. Amino acids: CASSEAVRGGSWNEQFF. The V and J genes are TRBV2 and TRBJ2-1, with TRBD2 identical over 7 bases. J gave up 7 bases and V 0 bases, and 12 bases lay outside the gene matches. Looked up from germline, CDR1 is SNHLY and CDR2 is FYNNEI. The CDR3 is 17 residues long.

This chain connects TRBV12-3 or TRBV12-4 to TRBJ2-3, with TRBD2 matching 10 bases. The CDR3 extends over 16 amino acids. After removal of 5 bases from V and 7 bases from J, the junction contained 12 bases not matched to a gene. The CDR3 spells CASSQVAGGISNTQYF. CDR3 DNA: TGTGCCAGCAGTCAGGTAGCGGGGGGTATTTCCAATACGCAGTATTTT.

This clonotype has just a few counts. The chain has TRBV20-1 and TRBJ1-5; no firm D call. From germline, CDR1 is DFQATT and CDR2 SNEGSKA (reference sequence). The V end was cut by 2 bases, the J end by 1 base, with 12 bases between. The CDR3 loop spans 15 amino acids. The CDR3 sequence: CSARSGRVSNQPQHF. The CDR3 bases are TGCAGTGCTAGAAGCGGCCGGGTCAGCAATCAGCCCCAGCATTTT.

This clonotype was counted many times. The chain employs TRBV12-3 or TRBV12-4 and TRBJ2-2; D is ambiguous. V lost 2 bases to trimming and J lost 6 bases, with 7 bases between them. This CDR3 spans 13 amino acids. CDR3 bases: TGTGCCAGCAGTTTAAGTGGGCCCGGGGAGCTGTTTTTT. It specifies CASSLSGPGELFF.

The sample holds many counts of this clonotype. This chain connects TRBV7-6 to TRBJ2-7; TRBD2 might be the D (5 bases). Germline CDR1 reads SGHVS; CDR2 reads FNYEAQ. The V end was cut by 6 bases, the J end by 0 bases, with 18 bases between. CDR3 size: 16 residues. The CDR3 nucleotides read TGTGCCAGCAGTAAAACGGGAACTTTAAGCTCCTACGAGCAGTACTTC. Protein: CASSKTGTLSSYEQYF.

There are many counts of this clonotype. This chain uses TRBV27 with TRBJ1-1; 7 nucleotides match TRBD1. The CDR3 covers 13 residues. Germline V lookup: CDR1 MNHEY, CDR2 SMNVEV (reference sequence). The junction had 6 bases not matched to a gene; V was cut back by 7 bases and J by 4 bases. For the CDR3, the DNA is TGTGCCAGCACCCGACAGGGAGGCACTGAAGCTTTCTTT. This gives the protein CASTRQGGTEAFF.

This clonotype was counted at least ten times. The rearrangement joins TRBV20-1 to TRBJ2-3, with a weak D call TRBD2 (6 bases). The germline V gene has CDR1 DFQATT and CDR2 SNEGSKA (reference sequence). The CDR3 spans 14 residues. Between the trimmed V and J ends, which lost 1 base and 0 bases, there was a span of 8 bases. In nucleotides, the CDR3 is TGCAGTGCTAGAGTTGCGGGGAGCACAGATACGCAGTATTTT. This gives the protein CSARVAGSTDTQYF.

V and J are TRBV5-1 and TRBJ2-1; 8 bases align to TRBD1. This CDR3 contains 13 residues. Germline V gives CDR1 SGHRS, CDR2 YFSETQ. V lost 4 bases and J lost 7; bases outside the gene matches: 4. The CDR3 nucleotides read TGCGCCAGCAGCCCCGACAGGGGTAATGAGCAGTTCTTC. This translates into CASSPDRGNEQFF.

This clonotype was recorded at least ten times. The chain is built from TRBV28 and TRBJ2-5, with 15 nucleotides matching TRBD2. The V and J ends lost 4 bases and 2 bases, in that order; junction bases with no gene match: 8. This CDR3 is built from 18 residues. CDR1 and CDR2 (germline): MDHEN, SYDVKM. The CDR3 coding sequence is TGTGCCAGCAGTTCCGGGACTAGCGGGAGGTTAGGGCAAGAGACCCAGTACTTC. It specifies CASSSGTSGRLGQETQYF.

This chain links TRBV11-2 with TRBJ1-3; D remains ambiguous. CDR1 is SGHAT and CDR2 is FQNNGV in the germline V gene. There are 15 residues in the CDR3. The V end lost 1 base, the J end lost 0 bases, and 7 bases lay between the germline ends. The CDR3 DNA reads TGTGCCAGCAGCTTAGCCCCGGGCTCTGGAAACACCATATATTTT. This translates into CASSLAPGSGNTIYF.

A few counts support this clonotype. The genes are TRBV10-3 and TRBJ1-2; 9 nucleotides line up with TRBD1. The CDR3 loop spans 15 amino acids. V lost 6 bases and J lost 4; bases outside the gene matches: 9. Germline CDR1 reads ENHRY; CDR2 reads SYGVKD. CDR3 in DNA: TGTGCCATCAGCGAACAGGGGGCGCAGCGCTATGGCTACACCTTC. The encoded protein is CAISEQGAQRYGYTF.

The chain combines TRBV5-1 with TRBJ1-2, with D uncertain. Trimming shortened V by 0 bases and J by 2 bases, and 11 bases separated the two germline ends. This CDR3 is built from 15 residues. Germline V gene lookup returns CDR1 SGHRS and CDR2 YFSETQ. CDR3 sequence (DNA): TGCGCCAGCAGCTTGGATTCGGGGTTCAACTATGGCTACACCTTC. Protein: CASSLDSGFNYGYTF.

This sequence joins TRBV19 and TRBJ1-2; no reliable D call. CDR3 length: 11 residues. V was cut by 7 bases and J by 2 bases, with 5 bases left in between. The germline V gene has CDR1 LNHDA and CDR2 SQIVND (reference sequence). CDR3 nucleotide sequence: TGTGCCAGTATGCGAAACTATGGCTACACCTTC. It codes for CASMRNYGYTF.